The 28 T cell receptor beta chains reported below all come from one sample, sequenced in a study of blood T cell repertoires in COVID-19. Sequencing was performed with immunoSEQ multiplex PCR; in TCRdb, only in-frame clones are kept and a portion is missing. In the table there are approximately 140,000 clones, roughly 84% of which are singletons. The sample was PBMCs or T cells enriched from blood (not recorded which). The receptors come from a woman aged 45-60 years who had been exposed to COVID-19.

The chain employs TRBV20-1 and TRBJ2-5; 8 bases are shared with TRBD2. The trim removed 3 bases at V and 4 bases at J, leaving 19 bases unmatched. Germline V gene data show CDR1 as DFQATT and CDR2 as SNEGSKA (reference sequence). The CDR3 runs to 18 residues. CDR3 residues: CSASPLAGGARVRETQYF. CDR3 in DNA: TGCAGTGCTAGTCCCCTCGCCGGGGGGGCGAGAGTCCGAGAGACCCAGTACTTC.

V usage is TRBV9 and J usage is TRBJ1-1; D is undetermined. Looked up from germline, CDR1 is SGDLS and CDR2 is YYNGEE. Trimming removed 0 bases from V and 5 bases from J, with 11 bases in between. CDR3 length equals 14 residues. The CDR3 is CASSVGVAATEAFF. In nucleotides, the CDR3 is TGTGCCAGCAGCGTAGGTGTAGCAGCAACTGAAGCTTTCTTT.

This chain links TRBV9 with TRBJ2-3; TRBD2 aligns across 12 bases. CDR3 length: 16 residues. V lost 0 bases, J lost 4 bases, and 3 bases stayed unmatched. Per the germline V gene, CDR1 is SGDLS and CDR2 is YYNGEE. CDR3 DNA: TGTGCCAGCAGCGTAGCTACTAGCGGGAGGTCAGATACGCAGTATTTT. Translated: CASSVATSGRSDTQYF.

This rearrangement joins TRBV14 to TRBJ1-2; 7 nucleotides line up with TRBD1. The ends lost 4 bases at V and 1 base at J; junction bases unmatched: 15. The CDR3 covers 18 residues. CDR1 is SGHDN and CDR2 is FVKESK in the germline V gene. The CDR3 spells CASSPSGTGEHFNYGYTF. The CDR3, as DNA: TGTGCCAGCAGCCCGTCTGGTACAGGGGAACACTTTAACTATGGCTACACCTTC.

The chain links TRBV10-2 to TRBJ2-1, with 7 bases fitting TRBD2. There are 16 residues in the CDR3. The germline gives CDR1 WSHSY, CDR2 SAAADI. The V and J ends lost 6 bases and 3 bases, in that order; junction bases with no gene match: 11. CDR3: CASSSAAGLNYNEQFF. As DNA, the CDR3 is TGCGCCAGCAGCTCCGCAGCGGGACTGAACTACAATGAGCAGTTCTTC.

The chain combines TRBV6-2 or TRBV6-3 with TRBJ2-7, with D possibly TRBD2 on 6 matching bases. The CDR3 runs to 15 residues. Per germline, CDR1 MNHEY and CDR2 SVGEGT. The ends were cut back, 6 bases at V and 5 bases at J, with 20 bases in the middle. CDR3 loop: CASSPLRLDFHEQYF. The CDR3 DNA reads as TGTGCCAGCAGCCCTTTGAGACTAGATTTTCACGAGCAGTACTTC.

This rearrangement joins TRBV11-2 to TRBJ2-7; TRBD2 agrees at 12 bases. V shed 5 bases, J shed 3 bases, and the junction held 5 bases outside the gene matches. The CDR3 is made up of 15 amino acids. CDR1 is SGHAT, CDR2 FQNNGV, per germline. Here the CDR3 reads CASSITSGGYYEQYF. The CDR3 region has the DNA TGTGCCAGCAGCATTACTAGCGGGGGGTACTACGAGCAGTACTTC.

The gene calls are TRBV11-2 and TRBJ2-7, with 7 bases matching TRBD2. Unmatched junction bases numbered 8, after V lost 6 bases and J lost 0 bases. Germline V gene lookup returns CDR1 SGHAT and CDR2 FQNNGV. The CDR3 loop spans 15 amino acids. The CDR3 DNA is TGTGCCAGCAGAACTCTAGCGGAGAGCTCCTACGAGCAGTACTTC. Protein sequence: CASRTLAESSYEQYF.

The chain is built from TRBV11-3 and TRBJ2-1; perhaps TRBD1 as D (5 bases). The CDR3 runs 20 residues. Germline lookup yields CDR1 SGHNT and CDR2 YENEEA. Trimming stripped 4 bases from V and 2 bases from J, with 27 bases between. CDR3 protein: CASSSNTLTLTGVPYNEQFF. CDR3 nucleotides: TGTGCCAGCAGCTCGAATACCCTTACACTTACAGGAGTCCCCTACAATGAGCAGTTCTTC.

This sequence joins TRBV18 and TRBJ2-7; maybe TRBD2 (7 bases). V gave up 2 bases and J gave up 5 bases, with 16 bases separating them. The CDR3 consists of 15 residues. The germline V gene has CDR1 KGHSH and CDR2 LQKENI. The CDR3 protein is CASSPFKGGTNEQYF. CDR3 coding DNA: TGTGCCAGCTCACCATTCAAGGGGGGGACCAACGAGCAGTACTTC.

The chain has TRBV7-9 and TRBJ2-2; 11 bases are a match to TRBD1. Losses at the gene ends were 5 bases for V and 7 bases for J; bases not matched to a gene: 12. Germline CDR1 is SEHNR and CDR2 is FQNEAQ (reference sequence). The CDR3 consists of 17 residues. The chain's CDR3 is CASSPSRTGGSGGELFF. In DNA form, the CDR3 reads TGTGCCAGCAGCCCCTCAAGGACAGGGGGCTCAGGCGGGGAGCTGTTTTTT.

The chain carries TRBV27 and TRBJ2-1; 7 bases map to TRBD2. V lost 6 bases, J lost 0 bases, and 2 bases stayed unmatched. Germline CDR1 MNHEY, CDR2 SMNVEV (reference sequence). The CDR3 runs to 14 residues. The CDR3 DNA is TGTGCCAGCAGCCAGCGGGGCTCCTACAATGAGCAGTTCTTC. Its translation is CASSQRGSYNEQFF.

This chain connects TRBV6-4 to TRBJ2-3; 7 positions agree with TRBD1. Trimming removed 5 bases from V and 6 bases from J; junction bases left unmatched: 5. Germline CDR1 and CDR2: MRHNA and SNTAGT. The length of the CDR3 is 13 residues. The CDR3 spells CASSPDREDTQYF. The DNA of the CDR3 is TGTGCCAGCAGTCCCGACAGGGAGGATACGCAGTATTTT.

The genes are TRBV7-2 and TRBJ1-6; D call uncertain. The CDR3 has 14 residues. The V and J ends lost 3 bases and 11 bases respectively, with 14 bases between them. CDR1 and CDR2 (germline): SGHTA, FQGNSA. In nucleotides, the CDR3 is TGTGCCAGCAGCTTGGCCGGAGGAGGAACACCCCTCCACTTT. This encodes CASSLAGGGTPLHF.

With regard to this clone: The junction and the germline gene differ at one end; a read error may be behind it. The chain combines TRBV29-1 with TRBJ2-7; D not resolved. The CDR3 runs 12 residues. Germline assignment: CDR1 SQVTM and CDR2 ANQGSEA. CDR3 amino acids: CSVEVADYEQYF. CDR3 in DNA: TGCAGCGTCGAAGTAGCAGATTACGAGCAGTACTTC.

This rearrangement joins TRBV24-1 to TRBJ2-2; TRBD1 matches 7 bases. The germline gives CDR1 KGHDR, CDR2 SFDVKD. V lost 4 bases and J lost 0; bases outside the gene matches: 1. CDR3 length: 15 residues. CDR3 DNA: TGTGCCACCAGTGAGGGGACAGCGAACACCGGGGAGCTGTTTTTT. Its protein product is CATSEGTANTGELFF.

V is TRBV11-3 and J is TRBJ2-2; 8 nucleotides line up with TRBD1. Germline CDR1 and CDR2: SGHNT and YENEEA. The ends lost 8 bases at V and 4 bases at J; junction bases unmatched: 9. The CDR3 extends over 15 amino acids. DNA of the CDR3: TGTGCCAGCTCCCAGACAGGGGTCAGCACCGGGGAGCTGTTTTTT. Translating it yields CASSQTGVSTGELFF.

This clone was picked up one time. The chain combines TRBV7-2 with TRBJ2-1; 11 bases fit TRBD2. Trimming took 1 base from V and 6 from J; bases not matched to a gene: 5. Looked up from germline, CDR1 is SGHTA and CDR2 is FQGNSA. This CDR3 comprises 16 residues. The DNA of the CDR3 is TGTGCCAGCAGCTTAGGACGGCTAGCGGGGGGCAATGAGCAGTTCTTC. Its protein product is CASSLGRLAGGNEQFF.

The V gene is TRBV5-1, the J gene TRBJ1-1; TRBD1 is a possible D gene (5 bases). Germline assignment: CDR1 SGHRS and CDR2 YFSETQ. This CDR3 is 15 amino acids long. V lost 0 bases to trimming and J lost 1 base, with 10 bases between them. As DNA, the CDR3 is TGCGCCAGCAGCTTGGGGATTACAGGGAACACTGAAGCTTTCTTT. As protein: CASSLGITGNTEAFF.

The rearrangement links TRBV7-6 to TRBJ2-5; maybe TRBD2 (6 bases). Deletions cut 6 bases from V and 3 bases from J, with 17 bases between. Germline V gene data show CDR1 as SGHVS and CDR2 as FNYEAQ. The CDR3 has 15 residues. CDR3 nucleotides: TGTGCCAGCAGGACGGGACGGGCGGGGAAAGAGACCCAGTACTTC. Amino acid sequence: CASRTGRAGKETQYF.

The chain uses TRBV19 and TRBJ2-5; no firm D call. The CDR3 is made up of 13 amino acids. Trimming removed 5 bases from V and 2 bases from J, with 9 bases in between. Germline lookup yields CDR1 LNHDA and CDR2 SQIVND (reference sequence). CDR3: CASSLTSQETQYF. CDR3 DNA: TGTGCCAGTAGTCTGACTTCTCAAGAGACCCAGTACTTC.

The chain carries TRBV7-9 and TRBJ1-2; 7 bases agree with TRBD1. Per germline, CDR1 SEHNR and CDR2 FQNEAQ (reference sequence). The trim removed 5 bases at V and 6 bases at J, leaving 15 bases unmatched. CDR3 length equals 16 residues. In nucleotides, the CDR3 is TGTGCCAGCAGCCTCAGGGGGTTCCAGGGCGAGAATGGCTACACCTTC. Amino acids: CASSLRGFQGENGYTF.

V gene TRBV30 combines with J gene TRBJ2-7, with D perhaps TRBD1 (6 bases). Trimming took 2 bases from V and 5 from J, leaving 16 bases between them. The CDR3 loop spans 14 amino acids. Germline CDR1 GTSNPN, CDR2 SVGIG (reference sequence). This CDR3 reads CAWSMGSGVDEQYF. The CDR3 DNA reads as TGTGCCTGGAGTATGGGATCAGGGGTCGACGAGCAGTACTTC.

This sequence joins TRBV11-2 and TRBJ1-2, with 9 bases identical to TRBD1. V shed 3 bases and J 4 bases; nucleotides not matched to a gene: 9. Germline V gene data show CDR1 as SGHAT and CDR2 as FQNNGV. The CDR3 consists of 16 residues. This CDR3 reads CASSFSTRDRAYGYTF. The CDR3 DNA reads as TGTGCCAGCAGCTTCAGTACCCGGGACAGGGCCTATGGCTACACCTTC.

This rearrangement joins TRBV5-1 to TRBJ2-7, with D maybe TRBD1 (5 bases). There are 14 residues in the CDR3. Trimming pared 0 bases from V and 0 bases from J, leaving 7 bases between. CDR1 is SGHRS, CDR2 YFSETQ, per germline. CDR3 amino acids: CASSLGQGSYEQYF. Here the CDR3 DNA reads TGCGCCAGCAGCTTGGGGCAGGGCTCCTACGAGCAGTACTTC.

This clone appeared a single time. This chain joins TRBV4-1 and TRBJ1-5, with D unresolved. CDR3 length: 14 residues. Germline CDR1 reads MGHRA; CDR2 reads YSYEKL. The V and J ends lost 1 base and 2 bases respectively, with 6 bases between them. CDR3 in DNA: TGCGCCAGCAGCCAAGTCCAGGGCAATCAGCCCCAGCATTTT. Protein: CASSQVQGNQPQHF.

The chain couples TRBV7-9 to TRBJ2-2, with 7 nucleotides matching TRBD2. Germline lookup yields CDR1 SEHNR and CDR2 FQNEAQ (reference sequence). With V trimmed by 3 bases and J by 2 bases, 0 bases remained unmatched. CDR3 size: 14 residues. For the CDR3, the DNA is TGTGCCAGCAGCTTGGGACTAAACACCGGGGAGCTGTTTTTT. Encoded protein: CASSLGLNTGELFF.

This chain joins TRBV6-5 and TRBJ2-3, with TRBD2 identical over 9 bases. Trimming took 4 bases from V and 9 from J; bases not matched to a gene: 8. The CDR3 runs to 14 residues. CDR1 is MNHEY, CDR2 SVGAGI, per germline. The CDR3 sequence is CASSSTSGTSTQYF. The DNA of the CDR3 is TGTGCCAGCAGTTCCACCTCAGGGACTAGCACGCAGTATTTT.